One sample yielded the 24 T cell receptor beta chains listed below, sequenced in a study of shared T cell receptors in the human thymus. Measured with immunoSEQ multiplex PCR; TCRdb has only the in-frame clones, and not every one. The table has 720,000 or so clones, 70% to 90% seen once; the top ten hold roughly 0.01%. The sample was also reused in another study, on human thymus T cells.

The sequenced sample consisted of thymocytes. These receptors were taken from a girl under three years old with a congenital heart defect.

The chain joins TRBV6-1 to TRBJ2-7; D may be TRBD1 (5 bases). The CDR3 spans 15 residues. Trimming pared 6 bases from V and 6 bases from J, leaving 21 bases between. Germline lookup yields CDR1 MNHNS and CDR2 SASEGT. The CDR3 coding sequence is TGTGCCAGCAGCGAATTTAGGACACCAAATGGCGAGCAGTACTTC. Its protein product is CASSEFRTPNGEQYF.

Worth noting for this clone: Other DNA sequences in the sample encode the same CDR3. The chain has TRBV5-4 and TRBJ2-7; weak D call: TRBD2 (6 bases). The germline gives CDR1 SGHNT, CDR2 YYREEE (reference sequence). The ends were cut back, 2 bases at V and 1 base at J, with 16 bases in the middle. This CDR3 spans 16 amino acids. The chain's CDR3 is CASSFNGGSPSYEQYF. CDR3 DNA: TGTGCCAGCAGCTTTAACGGAGGGTCCCCATCCTACGAGCAGTACTTC.

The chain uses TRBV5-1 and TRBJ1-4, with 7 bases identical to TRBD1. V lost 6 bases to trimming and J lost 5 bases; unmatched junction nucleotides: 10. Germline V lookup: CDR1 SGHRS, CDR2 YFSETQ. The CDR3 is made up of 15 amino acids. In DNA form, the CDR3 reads TGCGCCAGCACCTCAGGCGGGACAGACAATGAAAAACTGTTTTTT. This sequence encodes CASTSGGTDNEKLFF.

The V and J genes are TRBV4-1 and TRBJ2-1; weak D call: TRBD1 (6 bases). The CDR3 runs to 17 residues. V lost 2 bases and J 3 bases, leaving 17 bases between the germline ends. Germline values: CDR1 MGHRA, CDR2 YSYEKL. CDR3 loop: CASSQRPNRDFYNEQFF. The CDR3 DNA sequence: TGCGCCAGCAGCCAAAGACCGAACAGGGATTTCTACAATGAGCAGTTCTTC.

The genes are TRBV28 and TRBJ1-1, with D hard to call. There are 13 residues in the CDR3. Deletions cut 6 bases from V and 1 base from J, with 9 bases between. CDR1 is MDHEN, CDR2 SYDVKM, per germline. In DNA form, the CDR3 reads TGTGCCAGCAGCGAGGCGCGGAACACTGAAGCTTTCTTT. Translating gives CASSEARNTEAFF.

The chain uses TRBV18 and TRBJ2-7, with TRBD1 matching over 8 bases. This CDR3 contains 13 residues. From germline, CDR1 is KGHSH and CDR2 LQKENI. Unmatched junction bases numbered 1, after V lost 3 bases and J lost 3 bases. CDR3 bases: TGTGCCAGCTCACCGGGACAGGACTACGAGCAGTACTTC. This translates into CASSPGQDYEQYF. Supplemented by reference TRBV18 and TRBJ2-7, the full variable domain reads NAGVMQNPRHLVRRRGQEARLRCSPMKGHSHVYWYRQLPEEGLKFMVYLQKENIIDESGMPKERFSAEFPKEGPSILRIQQVVRGDSAAYFCASSPGQDYEQYFGPGTRLTVT.

The CDR3 DNA sequence: TGTGCCAGCAGCCTTGGGGTTGGGGGAGGGGCCGGGGGCTATGGCTACACCTTC. The encoded protein is CASSLGVGGGAGGYGYTF. This rearrangement joins TRBV7-2 to TRBJ1-2, with D perhaps TRBD1 (5 bases). This CDR3 contains 18 residues. The V end lost 5 bases, the J end lost 4 bases, and 26 bases lay between the germline ends. The germline V gene has CDR1 SGHTA and CDR2 FQGNSA.

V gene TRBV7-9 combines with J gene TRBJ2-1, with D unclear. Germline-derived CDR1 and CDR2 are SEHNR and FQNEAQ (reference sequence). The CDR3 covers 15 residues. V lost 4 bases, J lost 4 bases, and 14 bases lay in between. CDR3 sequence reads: CASSSYSWWYNEQFF. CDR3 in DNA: TGTGCCAGCAGCTCTTACTCCTGGTGGTACAATGAGCAGTTCTTC.

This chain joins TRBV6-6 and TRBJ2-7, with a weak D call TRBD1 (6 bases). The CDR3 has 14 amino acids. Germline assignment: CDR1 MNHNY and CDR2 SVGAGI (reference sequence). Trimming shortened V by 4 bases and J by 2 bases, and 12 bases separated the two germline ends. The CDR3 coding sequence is TGTGCCAGCAGTTCCCCGGACAGAACCTACGAGCAGTACTTC. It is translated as CASSSPDRTYEQYF.

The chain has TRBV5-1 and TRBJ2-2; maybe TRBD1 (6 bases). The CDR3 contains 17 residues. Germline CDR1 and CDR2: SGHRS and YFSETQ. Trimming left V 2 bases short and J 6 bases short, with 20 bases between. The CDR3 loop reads CASSFSETGVDPGELFF. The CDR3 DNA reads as TGCGCCAGCAGCTTTTCGGAGACAGGTGTTGATCCCGGGGAGCTGTTTTTT.

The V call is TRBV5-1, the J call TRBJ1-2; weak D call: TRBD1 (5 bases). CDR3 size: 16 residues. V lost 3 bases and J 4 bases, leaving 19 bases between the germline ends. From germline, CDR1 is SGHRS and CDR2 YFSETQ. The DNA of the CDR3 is TGCGCCAGCAGCTCCTCCGACAGCCGACTTATCTATGGCTACACCTTC. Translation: CASSSSDSRLIYGYTF.

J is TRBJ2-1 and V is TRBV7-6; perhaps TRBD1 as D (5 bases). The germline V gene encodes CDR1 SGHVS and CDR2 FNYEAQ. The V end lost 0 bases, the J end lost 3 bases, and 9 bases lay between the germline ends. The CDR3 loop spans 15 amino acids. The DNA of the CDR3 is TGTGCCAGCAGCTTAGCAGGGGCTTACTACAATGAGCAGTTCTTC. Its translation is CASSLAGAYYNEQFF.

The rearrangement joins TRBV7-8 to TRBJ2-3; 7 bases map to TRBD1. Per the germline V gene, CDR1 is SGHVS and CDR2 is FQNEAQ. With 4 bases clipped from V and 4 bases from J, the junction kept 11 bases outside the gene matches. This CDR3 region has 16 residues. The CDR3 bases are TGTGCCAGCAGCTCAAGAGGTTGGCAGGGGGCAGATACGCAGTATTTT. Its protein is CASSSRGWQGADTQYF.

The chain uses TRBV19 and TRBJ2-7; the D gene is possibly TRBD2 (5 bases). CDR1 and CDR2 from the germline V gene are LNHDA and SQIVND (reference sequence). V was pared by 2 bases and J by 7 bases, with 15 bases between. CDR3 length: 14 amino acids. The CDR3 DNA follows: TGTGCCAGTAGTATATTCGGCGACCAGCGGGAGCAGTACTTC. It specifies CASSIFGDQREQYF. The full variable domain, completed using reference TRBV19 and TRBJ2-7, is DGGITQSPKYLFRKEGQNVTLSCEQNLNHDAMYWYRQDPGQGLRLIYYSQIVNDFQKGDIAEGYSVSREKKESFPLTVTSAQKNPTAFYLCASSIFGDQREQYFGPGTRLTVT.

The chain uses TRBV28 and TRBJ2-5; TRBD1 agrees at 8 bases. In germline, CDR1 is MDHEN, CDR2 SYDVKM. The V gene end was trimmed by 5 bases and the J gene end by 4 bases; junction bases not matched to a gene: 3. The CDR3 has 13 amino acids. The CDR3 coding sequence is TGTGCCAGCAGTCCCGACAGGGGAGAGACCCAGTACTTC. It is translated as CASSPDRGETQYF.

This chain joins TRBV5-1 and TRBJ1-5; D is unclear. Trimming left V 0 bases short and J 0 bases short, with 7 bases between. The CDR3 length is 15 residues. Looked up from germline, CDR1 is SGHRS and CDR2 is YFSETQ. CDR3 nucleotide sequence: TGCGCCAGCAGCTTGGGCGGTGGTAGCAATCAGCCCCAGCATTTT. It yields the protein CASSLGGGSNQPQHF.

The CDR3 region has the DNA TGCGGCGGGGTACTCGGCTACGAGCAGTACTTC. Its protein is CGGVLGYEQYF. This chain joins TRBV20-1 and TRBJ2-7, with TRBD2 as a possible D gene (6 bases). Germline values: CDR1 DFQATT, CDR2 SNEGSKA (reference sequence). The CDR3 runs to 11 residues.

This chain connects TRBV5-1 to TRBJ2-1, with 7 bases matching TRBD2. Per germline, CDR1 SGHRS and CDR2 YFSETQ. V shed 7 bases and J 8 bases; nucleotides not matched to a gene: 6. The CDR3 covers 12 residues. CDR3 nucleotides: TGCGCCAGCCGGGACGGGGGGTATGAGCAGTTCTTC. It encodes CASRDGGYEQFF.

The CDR3 sequence: CASSTSDRAPTDTQYF. DNA for the CDR3: TGCGCCAGCAGCACCTCTGACAGGGCCCCCACAGATACGCAGTATTTT. The genes are TRBV5-1 and TRBJ2-3; 7 bases are shared with TRBD1. V trimming: 4 bases; J trimming: 2 bases; junction bases outside the gene matches: 10. CDR3 size: 16 residues. The germline CDR1 and CDR2 sequences are SGHRS and YFSETQ. The full variable domain, with the rest looked up from reference TRBV5-1 and TRBJ2-3, is KAGVTQTPRYLIKTRGQQVTLSCSPISGHRSVSWYQQTPGQGLQFLFEYFSETQRNKGNFPGRFSGRQFSNSRSEMNVSTLELGDSALYLCASSTSDRAPTDTQYFGPGTRLTVL.

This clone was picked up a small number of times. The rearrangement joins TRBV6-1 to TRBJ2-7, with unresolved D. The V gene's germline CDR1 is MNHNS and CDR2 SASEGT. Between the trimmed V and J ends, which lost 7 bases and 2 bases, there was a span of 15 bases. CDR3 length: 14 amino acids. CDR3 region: CASMGRKSTYEQYF. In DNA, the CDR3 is TGTGCCAGCATGGGCAGGAAGTCCACCTACGAGCAGTACTTC.

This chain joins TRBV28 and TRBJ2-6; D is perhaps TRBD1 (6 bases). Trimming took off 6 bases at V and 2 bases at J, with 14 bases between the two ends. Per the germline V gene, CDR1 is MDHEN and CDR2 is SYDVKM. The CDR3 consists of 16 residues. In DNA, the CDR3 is TGTGCCAGCAGACACAAACAGGGAACTGGGGCCAACGTCCTGACTTTC. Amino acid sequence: CASRHKQGTGANVLTF.

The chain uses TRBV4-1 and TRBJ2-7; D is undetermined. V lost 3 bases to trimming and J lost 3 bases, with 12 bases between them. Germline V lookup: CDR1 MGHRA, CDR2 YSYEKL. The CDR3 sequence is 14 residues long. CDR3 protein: CASSQPQAIYEQYF. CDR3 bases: TGCGCCAGCAGCCAGCCGCAGGCGATCTACGAGCAGTACTTC.

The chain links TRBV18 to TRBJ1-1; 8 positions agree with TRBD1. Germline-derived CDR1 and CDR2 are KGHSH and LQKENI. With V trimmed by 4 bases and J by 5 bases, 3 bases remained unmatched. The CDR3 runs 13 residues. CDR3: CASSQQGGTEAFF. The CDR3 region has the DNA TGTGCCAGCTCACAACAGGGGGGGACTGAAGCTTTCTTT.

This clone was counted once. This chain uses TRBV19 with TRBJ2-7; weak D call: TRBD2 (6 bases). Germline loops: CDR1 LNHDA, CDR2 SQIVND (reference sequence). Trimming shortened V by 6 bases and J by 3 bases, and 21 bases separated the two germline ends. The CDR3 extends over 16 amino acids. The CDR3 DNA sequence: TGTGCCAGTAGCTTGACTCCGGGACTTAGAAACTACGAGCAGTACTTC. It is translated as CASSLTPGLRNYEQYF. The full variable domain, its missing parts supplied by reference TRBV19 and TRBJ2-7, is DGGITQSPKYLFRKEGQNVTLSCEQNLNHDAMYWYRQDPGQGLRLIYYSQIVNDFQKGDIAEGYSVSREKKESFPLTVTSAQKNPTAFYLCASSLTPGLRNYEQYFGPGTRLTVT.